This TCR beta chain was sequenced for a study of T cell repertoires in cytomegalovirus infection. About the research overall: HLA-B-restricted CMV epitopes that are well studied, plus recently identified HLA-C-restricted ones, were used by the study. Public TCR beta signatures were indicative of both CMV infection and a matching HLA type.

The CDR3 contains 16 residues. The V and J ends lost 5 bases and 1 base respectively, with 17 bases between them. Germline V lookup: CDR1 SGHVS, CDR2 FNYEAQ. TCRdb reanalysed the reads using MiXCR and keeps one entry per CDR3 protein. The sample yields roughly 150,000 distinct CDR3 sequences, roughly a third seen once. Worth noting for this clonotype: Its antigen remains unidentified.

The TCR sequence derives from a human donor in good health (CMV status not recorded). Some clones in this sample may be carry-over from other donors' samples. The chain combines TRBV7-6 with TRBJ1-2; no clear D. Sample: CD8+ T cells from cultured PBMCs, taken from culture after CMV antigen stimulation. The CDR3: CASSPLWGALNYGYTF. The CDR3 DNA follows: TGTGCCAGCAGCCCCCTTTGGGGAGCCCTTAACTATGGCTACACCTTC. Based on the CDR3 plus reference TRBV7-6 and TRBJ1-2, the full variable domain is GAGVSQSPRYKVTKRGQDVALRCDPISGHVSLYWYRQALGQGPEFLTYFNYEAQQDKSGLPNDRFSAERPEGSISTLTIQRTEQRDSAMYRCASSPLWGALNYGYTFGSGTRLTVV.